This T cell receptor (beta chain) is drawn from a study of blood T cell repertoires in COVID-19. Trimming removed 3 bases from V and 6 bases from J; junction bases left unmatched: 6. The germline CDR1 and CDR2 sequences are MDHEN and SYDVKM. The CDR3 runs 15 residues. The repertoire was sequenced with immunoSEQ multiplex PCR; TCRdb's copy has only in-frame clones and lacks some. The sample yields about 400,000 clones, around 89% seen once. Sequenced sample: peripheral blood. This TCR derives from a man aged 40-49 years with acute or convalescent COVID-19. The rearrangement uses TRBV28 and TRBJ1-1; 11 nucleotides align to TRBD1. The CDR3 here is CASSFAGTGGSEAFF. The CDR3 DNA sequence: TGTGCCAGCAGTTTCGCCGGGACAGGGGGGTCTGAAGCTTTCTTT.